This T cell receptor (beta chain) appears in the sequencing data of a study of cytomegalovirus exposure and HLA in healthy donors. Study context: As an earlier analysis found, about 179 million T cells yielded about 120 million unique TCR beta sequences. The Caucasian-associated ancestry cluster held over 65% of approximately 400 genotyped donors.

The CDR3 covers 15 residues. The V and J ends lost 3 bases and 5 bases respectively, with 14 bases between them. Germline values: CDR1 LNHDA, CDR2 SQIVND (reference sequence). Study observations and caveats: The authors later found most CMV-associated TCR beta chains appeared HLA-restricted. Productive status was seen about 87% or about 30% of the time for most TCR beta V segments in an earlier analysis.

This clone is a singleton in its sample. No antigen is known for it. The primer mix had 60 Vbeta and 13 Jbeta primers. Using immunoSEQ multiplex PCR, the repertoire was profiled, and TCRdb retains in-frame clones only, with some absent. The sample contains about 180,000 clones, about 72% of which appear only once. The chain recombines TRBV19 with TRBJ1-5, with TRBD1 as a possible D gene (5 bases). Sample: PBMCs. The sequence was collected from a human donor in good health. The DNA for the CDR3 is TGTGCCAGTAGTATCATCCAGGGTTATGATCAGCCCCAGCATTTT. It encodes CASSIIQGYDQPQHF.